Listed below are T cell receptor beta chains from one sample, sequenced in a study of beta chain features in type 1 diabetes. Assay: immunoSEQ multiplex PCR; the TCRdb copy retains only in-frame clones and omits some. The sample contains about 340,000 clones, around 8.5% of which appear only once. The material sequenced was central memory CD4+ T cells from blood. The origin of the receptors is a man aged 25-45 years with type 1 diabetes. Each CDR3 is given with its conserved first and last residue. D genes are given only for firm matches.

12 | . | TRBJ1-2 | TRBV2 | CASSEDGSGYTF
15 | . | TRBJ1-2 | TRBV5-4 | CASSLWASNSYGYTF
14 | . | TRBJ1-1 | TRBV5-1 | CASREGQMNTEAFF
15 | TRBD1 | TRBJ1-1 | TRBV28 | CASRSQGAGNTEAFF
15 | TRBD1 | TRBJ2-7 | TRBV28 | CASSLGGQGADEQYF
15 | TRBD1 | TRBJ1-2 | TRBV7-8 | CASSLSGSGGLGYTF
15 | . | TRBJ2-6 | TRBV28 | CASSADSSGANVLTF
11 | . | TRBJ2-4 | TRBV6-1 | CASRARHLQYF
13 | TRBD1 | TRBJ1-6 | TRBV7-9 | CAGGTGSNSPLHF
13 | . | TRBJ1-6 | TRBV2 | CASSENVNSPLHF
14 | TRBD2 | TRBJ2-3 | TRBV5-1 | CASSRGLAPDTQYF
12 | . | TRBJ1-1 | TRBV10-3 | CAITGANTEAFF
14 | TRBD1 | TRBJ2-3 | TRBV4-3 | CASSQETGSNTQYF
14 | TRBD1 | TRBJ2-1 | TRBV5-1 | CASRKGDSYNEQFF
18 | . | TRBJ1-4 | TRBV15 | CATSRGRGGTGANEKLFF
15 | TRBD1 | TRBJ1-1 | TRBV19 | CASSTWDRGKTEAFF
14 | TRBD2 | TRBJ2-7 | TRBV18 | CASSPSGGGDEQYF
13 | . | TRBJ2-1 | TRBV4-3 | CASSQDSGVEQFF
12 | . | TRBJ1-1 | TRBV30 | CAWYFGGTEAFF
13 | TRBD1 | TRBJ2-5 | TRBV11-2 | CASSSGQQETQYF
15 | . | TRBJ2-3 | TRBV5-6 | CASSLDPGTTDTQYF
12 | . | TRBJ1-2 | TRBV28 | CASRNPTYGYTF
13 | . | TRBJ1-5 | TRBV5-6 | CASSLSRVGPQHF
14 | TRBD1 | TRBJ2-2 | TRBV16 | CASSPHQGVGELFF
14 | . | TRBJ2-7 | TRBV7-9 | CASSKGTSIGKQYF
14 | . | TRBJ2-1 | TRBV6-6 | CASRGAGSLNEQFF
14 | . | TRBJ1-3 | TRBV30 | CAWSVKGSGNTIYF
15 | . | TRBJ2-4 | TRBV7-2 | CASSSPAVAKNIQYF
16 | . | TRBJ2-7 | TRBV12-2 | CASRFLIGPSSYEQYF
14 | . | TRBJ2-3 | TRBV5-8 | CASSLRQDTDTQYF
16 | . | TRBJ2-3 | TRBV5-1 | CASSLAPFPDTDTQYF
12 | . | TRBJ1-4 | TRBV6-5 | CASRDANEKLFF
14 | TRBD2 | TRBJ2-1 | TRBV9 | CASSRGGLYNEQFF
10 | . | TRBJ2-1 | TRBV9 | CASSRKDEFF
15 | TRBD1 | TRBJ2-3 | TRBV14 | CASSQVRGHTDTQYF
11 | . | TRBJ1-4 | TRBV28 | CASRAGGNPFF
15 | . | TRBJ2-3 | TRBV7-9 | CASSQRLGLYDTQYF